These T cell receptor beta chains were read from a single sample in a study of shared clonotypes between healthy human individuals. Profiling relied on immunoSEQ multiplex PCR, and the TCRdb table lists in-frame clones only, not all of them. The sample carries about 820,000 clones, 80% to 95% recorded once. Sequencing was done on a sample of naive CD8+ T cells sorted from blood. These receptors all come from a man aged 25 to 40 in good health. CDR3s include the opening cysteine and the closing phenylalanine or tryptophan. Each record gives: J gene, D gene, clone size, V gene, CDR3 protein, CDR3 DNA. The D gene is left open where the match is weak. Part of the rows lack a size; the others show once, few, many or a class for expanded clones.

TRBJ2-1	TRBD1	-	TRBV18	CASSPQDRTYNEQFF	TGTGCCAGCTCACCGCAGGACAGGACCTACAATGAGCAGTTCTTC
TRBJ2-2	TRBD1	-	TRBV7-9	CASSSGQPGLFF	TGTGCCAGCAGCTCGGGACAGCCCGGGCTGTTTTTT
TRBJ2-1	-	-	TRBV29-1	CSVEVGLAEYNEQFF	TGCAGCGTTGAAGTGGGGCTAGCAGAGTACAATGAGCAGTTCTTC
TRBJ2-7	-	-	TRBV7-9	CASSHGLRSSYEQYF	TGTGCCAGCAGCCACGGACTCAGGAGCTCCTACGAGCAGTACTTC
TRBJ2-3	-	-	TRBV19	CASSLPGASGTQYF	TGTGCCAGTAGTCTCCCGGGGGCCTCCGGTACGCAGTATTTT
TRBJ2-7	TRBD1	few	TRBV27	CASSIRQGVYEQYF	TGTGCCAGCAGTATACGACAGGGGGTCTACGAGCAGTACTTC
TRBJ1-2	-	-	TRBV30	CAWSVQVGSPNYGYTF	TGTGCCTGGAGTGTACAAGTAGGGTCTCCTAACTATGGCTACACCTTC
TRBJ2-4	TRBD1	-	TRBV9	CASSVGIGTEKLAKNIQYF	TGTGCCAGCAGCGTAGGTATCGGGACAGAGAAACTAGCCAAAAACATTCAGTACTTC
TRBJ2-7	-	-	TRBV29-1	CSVYISYEQYF	TGCAGCGTTTACATCTCCTACGAGCAGTACTTC
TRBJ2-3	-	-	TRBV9	CASSVELGGTDTQYF	TGTGCCAGCAGCGTAGAATTGGGAGGAACAGATACGCAGTATTTT
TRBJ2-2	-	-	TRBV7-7	CASSLGLRGGNTGELFF	TGTGCCAGCAGCTTAGGGCTGCGCGGAGGGAACACCGGGGAGCTGTTTTTT
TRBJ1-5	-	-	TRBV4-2	CASSQDWGGSNQPQHF	TGTGCCAGCAGCCAAGATTGGGGCGGGAGCAATCAGCCCCAGCATTTT
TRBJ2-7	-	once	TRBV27	CASTPDGGQIYEQYF	TGTGCCAGCACTCCCGACGGGGGACAGATATACGAGCAGTACTTC
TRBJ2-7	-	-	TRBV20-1	CSARGSKGQYF	TGCAGTGCTAGAGGATCTAAGGGGCAGTACTTC
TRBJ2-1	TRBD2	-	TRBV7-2	CASSLASGRTHEQFF	TGTGCCAGCAGCTTAGCTAGCGGGAGAACCCATGAGCAGTTCTTC
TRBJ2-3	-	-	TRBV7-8	CASSWQGPASTDTQYF	TGTGCCAGCAGCTGGCAGGGGCCCGCAAGCACAGATACGCAGTATTTT
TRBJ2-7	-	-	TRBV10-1	CASSEAYEQYF	TGCGCCAGCAGTGAGGCCTACGAGCAGTACTTC
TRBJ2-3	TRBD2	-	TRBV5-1	CASATTGGETDTQYF	TGCGCATCAGCCACTACGGGGGGTGAGACAGATACGCAGTATTTT
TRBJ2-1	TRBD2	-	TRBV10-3	CATEPGLANNEQFF	TGTGCCACCGAGCCGGGACTAGCTAACAATGAGCAGTTCTTC
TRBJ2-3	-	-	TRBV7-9	CASSSPWGSTDTQYF	TGTGCCAGCAGCTCGCCATGGGGCAGCACAGATACGCAGTATTTT
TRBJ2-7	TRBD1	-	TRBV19	CASAPRGTYEQYF	TGTGCCAGTGCCCCCAGGGGGACCTACGAGCAGTACTTC
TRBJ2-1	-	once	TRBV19	CASSSPSDYNEQFF	TGTGCCAGTAGTTCTCCTTCCGACTACAATGAGCAGTTCTTC
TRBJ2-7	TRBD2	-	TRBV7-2	CASSAGLAGAYYEQYF	TGTGCCAGCAGCGCCGGACTAGCGGGAGCTTACTACGAGCAGTACTTC
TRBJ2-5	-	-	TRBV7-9	CASSPAGQAGQETQYF	TGTGCCAGCAGCCCCGCGGGGCAGGCGGGTCAAGAGACCCAGTACTTC
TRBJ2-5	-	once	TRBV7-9	CASTPNAGNRETQYF	TGTGCCAGCACCCCGAACGCGGGTAATCGGGAGACCCAGTACTTC
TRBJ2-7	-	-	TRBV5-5	CASSLAGIEEQYF	TGTGCCAGCAGCTTGGCAGGGATTGAGGAGCAGTACTTC
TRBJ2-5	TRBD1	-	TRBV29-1	CSVGDRVGGETQYF	TGCAGCGTGGGGGACAGGGTAGGTGGAGAGACCCAGTACTTC
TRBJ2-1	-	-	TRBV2	CASRGGNEQFF	TGTGCCAGCCGAGGGGGCAATGAGCAGTTCTTC
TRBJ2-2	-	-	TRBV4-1	CASSPGQPGELFF	TGCGCCAGCAGCCCTGGACAGCCCGGGGAGCTGTTTTTT
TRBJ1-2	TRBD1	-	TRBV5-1	CASSSSRTGVLYGYTF	TGCGCCAGCAGCTCTAGCCGGACAGGGGTTTTGTATGGCTACACCTTC
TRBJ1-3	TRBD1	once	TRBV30	CACTGASGNTIYF	TGTGCCTGTACAGGGGCCTCTGGAAACACCATATATTTT
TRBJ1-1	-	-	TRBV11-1	CASEGITEAFF	TGTGCCAGCGAGGGGATCACTGAAGCTTTCTTT
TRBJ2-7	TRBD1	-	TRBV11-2	CASSLGQSAYEQYF	TGTGCCAGCAGCTTGGGACAGTCGGCCTACGAGCAGTACTTC
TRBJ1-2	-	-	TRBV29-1	CSVDRRIYGYTF	TGCAGCGTTGACAGACGAATCTATGGCTACACCTTC
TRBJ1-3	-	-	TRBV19	CASRLGNSISGNTIYF	TGTGCCAGTCGCTTGGGGAACTCAATTTCTGGAAACACCATATATTTT
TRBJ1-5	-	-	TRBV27	CASSFRGQPQHF	TGTGCCAGCAGTTTCCGGGGTCAGCCCCAGCATTTT
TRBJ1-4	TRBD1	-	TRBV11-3	CASSLYVTGGYEKLFF	TGTGCCAGCAGCTTATATGTGACAGGGGGTTATGAAAAACTGTTTTTT
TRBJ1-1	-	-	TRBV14	CASSPGLSIPEAFF	TGTGCCAGCAGCCCCGGGCTGAGCATCCCTGAAGCTTTCTTT
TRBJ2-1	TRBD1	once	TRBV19	CASSMGQRHTTEQFF	TGTGCCAGTAGTATGGGACAGCGCCACACAACTGAGCAGTTCTTC
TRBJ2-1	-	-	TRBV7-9	CASSRGDYEQFF	TGTGCCAGCAGCAGAGGGGATTATGAGCAGTTCTTC
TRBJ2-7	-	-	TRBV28	CASSQDSFADEQYF	TGTGCCAGCAGTCAGGACAGTTTTGCAGACGAGCAGTACTTC
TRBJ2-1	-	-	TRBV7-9	CASSLEAQGLNEQFF	TGTGCCAGCAGCTTAGAGGCTCAGGGGCTCAATGAGCAGTTCTTC
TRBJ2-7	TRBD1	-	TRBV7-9	CASSLAGQGSYEQYF	TGTGCCAGCAGCTTAGCTGGACAGGGGAGCTACGAGCAGTACTTC
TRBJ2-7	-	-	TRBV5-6	CASSPTGSHEQYF	TGTGCCAGCAGCCCCACAGGGAGCCACGAGCAGTACTTC
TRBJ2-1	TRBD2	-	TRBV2	CASSGTGGYNEQFF	TGTGCCAGCAGTGGGACGGGGGGTTACAATGAGCAGTTCTTC
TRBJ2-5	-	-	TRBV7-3	CASSLWSQETQYF	TGTGCCAGCAGCTTATGGAGTCAAGAGACCCAGTACTTC
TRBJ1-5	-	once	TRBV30	CAWSPGIFNQPQHF	TGTGCCTGGAGCCCTGGGATTTTCAATCAGCCCCAGCATTTT
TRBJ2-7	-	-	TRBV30	CAWSGGGEQYF	TGTGCCTGGAGCGGGGGTGGCGAGCAGTACTTC
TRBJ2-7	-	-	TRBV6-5	CASSSSRGTHYEQYF	TGTGCCAGCAGCTCCTCCCGTGGCACCCACTACGAGCAGTACTTC
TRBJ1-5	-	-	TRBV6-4	CASSDSPGAEPQHF	TGTGCCAGCAGTGACTCGCCAGGAGCGGAGCCCCAGCATTTT
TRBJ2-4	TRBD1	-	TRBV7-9	CASSSGQNGDIQYF	TGTGCCAGCAGCTCGGGACAGAACGGGGACATTCAGTACTTC